These 27 T cell receptor beta chains share one sample of origin, sequenced in a study of blood T cell repertoires in COVID-19 (TCRdb year 2020). Libraries were constructed by the immunoSEQ multiplex PCR assay. TCRdb limited this immuneACCESS table to in-frame rearrangements with V and J called. A share of clones is missing; checked studies link under half to unresolved V genes, and the rest is unexplained. The sample table shows some 15,000 clones, and approximately 91% are seen once. The leading ten clones occupy approximately 2.5% of the sample. The material sequenced was peripheral blood. The receptors originated from a woman between 65 and 79 years old in a cohort sampled during active or convalescent COVID-19.

The chain employs TRBV7-9 and TRBJ2-2; D perhaps matches TRBD2 (6 bases). V shed 9 bases and J shed 0 bases, with 8 bases lying between them. The length of the CDR3 is 13 residues. CDR1 and CDR2 from the germline V gene are SEHNR and FQNEAQ (reference sequence). The CDR3 sequence is CARGEANTGELFF. The CDR3 DNA reads TGTGCCAGAGGGGAGGCGAACACCGGGGAGCTGTTTTTT.

The V and J genes are TRBV15 and TRBJ1-4; the match to TRBD1 covers 9 bases. This CDR3 spans 15 amino acids. V gave up 3 bases and J gave up 3 bases; unmatched junction bases: 2. Per the germline V gene, CDR1 is LNHNV and CDR2 is YYDKDF (reference sequence). The CDR3 here is CATSSGQGPNEKLFF. Here the CDR3 DNA reads TGTGCCACCAGCAGTGGACAGGGGCCTAATGAAAAACTGTTTTTT.

V gene TRBV7-6 combines with J gene TRBJ2-2; tentatively, D is TRBD1 (6 bases). The germline gives CDR1 SGHVS, CDR2 FNYEAQ. Trimming shortened V by 0 bases and J by 0 bases, and 11 bases separated the two germline ends. The CDR3 is made up of 17 amino acids. CDR3 nucleotide sequence: TGTGCCAGCAGCTTAGCTTTGGGACATCCGAACACCGGGGAGCTGTTTTTT. Its translation is CASSLALGHPNTGELFF.

The chain carries TRBV12-3 or TRBV12-4 and TRBJ2-2; no clear D. This CDR3 comprises 12 residues. Trimming left V 5 bases short and J 2 bases short, with 3 bases between. CDR3 nucleotide sequence: TGTGCCAGCAGTATAAACACCGGGGAGCTGTTTTTT. Translating gives CASSINTGELFF.

V is TRBV15 and J is TRBJ2-2, with D possibly matching TRBD1 (6 bases). This CDR3 spans 16 amino acids. V lost 5 bases to trimming and J lost 6 bases, with 19 bases between them. Germline CDR1 is LNHNV and CDR2 is YYDKDF (reference sequence). The DNA of the CDR3 is TGTGCCACCAGCGGATACAGGGTTGCTACGGCCGGGGAGCTGTTTTTT. It translates to CATSGYRVATAGELFF.

The CDR3 spells CASSIGSGSSYEQYF. Written as DNA, the CDR3 is TGTGCCAGTAGTATCGGGTCGGGAAGCTCCTACGAGCAGTACTTC. V and J are TRBV19 and TRBJ2-7; the D gene is possibly TRBD2 (5 bases). The germline V and J ends were trimmed by 3 bases and 0 bases, with 12 bases remaining between them. This CDR3 has 15 residues. CDR1 and CDR2 (germline): LNHDA, SQIVND (reference sequence).

This clone was recorded a few times. The chain carries TRBV5-6 and TRBJ1-5; 7 nucleotides agree with TRBD1. Germline assignment: CDR1 SGHDT and CDR2 YYEEEE. The CDR3 sequence is 14 residues long. V lost 4 bases to trimming and J lost 6 bases; unmatched junction nucleotides: 7. The CDR3 bases are TGTGCCAGCAGCCTATATCAGGGGGTTCAGCCCCAGCATTTT. This codes for CASSLYQGVQPQHF.

This sequence joins TRBV5-1 and TRBJ2-1; 9 bases map to TRBD2. Germline CDR1 SGHRS, CDR2 YFSETQ. CDR3 length: 14 residues. V lost 5 bases, J lost 6 bases, and 6 bases stayed unmatched. CDR3 sequence (DNA): TGCGCCAGCAGAGATGGGACTAGCTTCAATGAGCAGTTCTTC. It translates to CASRDGTSFNEQFF.

The V gene is TRBV30, the J gene TRBJ1-3; D is unclear. CDR1 is GTSNPN, CDR2 SVGIG, per germline (reference sequence). This CDR3 has 16 amino acids. The ends were cut back, 2 bases at V and 0 bases at J, with 14 bases in the middle. The CDR3: CAWSLWLLSSGNTIYF. CDR3 coding DNA: TGTGCCTGGAGTCTGTGGCTGCTGTCCTCTGGAAACACCATATATTTT.

The chain recombines TRBV18 with TRBJ2-6; 7 bases align to TRBD2. Trimming cost V 4 bases and J 0 bases; bases outside gene matches: 3. This CDR3 has 16 amino acids. Per germline, CDR1 KGHSH and CDR2 LQKENI. The CDR3 DNA reads as TGTGCCAGCTCACTGGGGGGGACCTCTGGGGCCAACGTCCTGACTTTC. Translated: CASSLGGTSGANVLTF. The complete variable domain, with remaining parts taken from reference TRBV18 and TRBJ2-6, reads NAGVMQNPRHLVRRRGQEARLRCSPMKGHSHVYWYRQLPEEGLKFMVYLQKENIIDESGMPKERFSAEFPKEGPSILRIQQVVRGDSAAYFCASSLGGTSGANVLTFGAGSRLTVL.

The genes are TRBV7-3 and TRBJ2-3, with D perhaps TRBD2 (5 bases). The V end lost 2 bases, the J end lost 6 bases, and 12 bases lay between the germline ends. The CDR3 is 14 residues long. Per the germline V gene, CDR1 is SGHTA and CDR2 is FQGTGA. The CDR3 loop is CASSLGLAGDTQYF. The DNA for the CDR3 is TGTGCCAGCAGCTTAGGGCTAGCCGGCGATACGCAGTATTTT.

The rearrangement joins TRBV7-6 to TRBJ2-7; D is perhaps TRBD1 (6 bases). In germline, CDR1 is SGHVS, CDR2 FNYEAQ. The CDR3 is 14 amino acids. The V and J ends lost 3 bases and 1 base respectively, with 10 bases between them. CDR3 protein: CASSLEGGSYEQYF. DNA of the CDR3: TGTGCCAGCAGCTTGGAAGGGGGATCCTACGAGCAGTACTTC.

The chain couples TRBV2 to TRBJ2-5, with D perhaps matching TRBD1 (5 bases). V was trimmed by 3 bases and J by 4 bases, leaving 9 bases between them. CDR3 size: 13 residues. The germline V gene encodes CDR1 SNHLY and CDR2 FYNNEI. The CDR3 is CASSDSRAETQYF. CDR3 sequence (DNA): TGTGCCAGCAGTGATAGCAGGGCAGAGACCCAGTACTTC.

The genes are TRBV24-1 and TRBJ1-3, with TRBD1 identical over 8 bases. The junction had 13 bases not matched to a gene; V was cut back by 9 bases and J by 4 bases. The CDR3 length is 16 residues. In germline, CDR1 is KGHDR, CDR2 SFDVKD. CDR3 residues: CATSLWTGCIGNTIYF. In nucleotides, the CDR3 is TGTGCCACCTCCCTTTGGACAGGGTGCATCGGAAACACCATATATTTT.

V usage is TRBV7-8 and J usage is TRBJ1-6, with TRBD1 as a possible D gene (5 bases). V was pared by 7 bases and J by 6 bases, with 16 bases between. The V gene's germline CDR1 is SGHVS and CDR2 FQNEAQ. The length of the CDR3 is 15 residues. The CDR3 region has the DNA TGTGCCAGCACCTTGGGGCAAGGTTTTAATTCACCCCTCCACTTT. It specifies CASTLGQGFNSPLHF.

CDR3 DNA: TGTGCCAGCAGCTTCGGGGGGTTAGATACGCAGTATTTT. The encoded protein is CASSFGGLDTQYF. The V gene is TRBV5-5, the J gene TRBJ2-3; TRBD2 aligns across 7 bases. With 2 bases clipped from V and 5 bases from J, the junction kept 2 bases outside the gene matches. The V gene's germline CDR1 is SGHKS and CDR2 YYEKEE (reference sequence). The CDR3 has 13 residues.

This sequence joins TRBV20-1 and TRBJ1-2; 9 bases are a match to TRBD1. The CDR3 runs to 14 residues. The ends lost 3 bases at V and 4 bases at J; junction bases unmatched: 6. Germline V gene lookup returns CDR1 DFQATT and CDR2 SNEGSKA (reference sequence). The CDR3, as DNA: TGCAGTGCTAGTAGACAGGGGGGGTTCTATGGCTACACCTTC. This codes for CSASRQGGFYGYTF.

The rearrangement links TRBV7-9 to TRBJ2-5; D is perhaps TRBD2 (6 bases). The V end lost 3 bases, the J end lost 1 base, and 9 bases lay between the germline ends. Germline V gene sequence: CDR1 SEHNR, CDR2 FQNEAQ (reference sequence). The CDR3 is 14 amino acids. As DNA, the CDR3 is TGTGCCAGCAGCTTCGGGGGAATCCAAGAGACCCAGTACTTC. Translation: CASSFGGIQETQYF.

The V call is TRBV5-5, the J call TRBJ2-2, with D perhaps matching TRBD1 (6 bases). Germline loops: CDR1 SGHKS, CDR2 YYEKEE (reference sequence). The CDR3 has 17 residues. Trimming stripped 0 bases from V and 0 bases from J, with 12 bases between. The CDR3 reads CASSLVARQANTGELFF. The CDR3 region has the DNA TGTGCCAGCAGCTTGGTTGCTCGACAGGCGAACACCGGGGAGCTGTTTTTT.

This clone was recorded only once. The rearrangement links TRBV28 to TRBJ1-2; D unclear. The germline V and J ends were trimmed by 3 bases and 8 bases, with 16 bases remaining between them. CDR3 length: 14 residues. Germline loops: CDR1 MDHEN, CDR2 SYDVKM. Written as DNA, the CDR3 is TGTGCCAGCAGTTTTAGTGGGCAGGCCTTGGGCTACACCTTC. This gives the protein CASSFSGQALGYTF.

This rearrangement joins TRBV7-9 to TRBJ2-3; D may be TRBD1 (6 bases). Trimming left V 4 bases short and J 0 bases short, with 8 bases between. Germline CDR1 reads SEHNR; CDR2 reads FQNEAQ (reference sequence). CDR3 length equals 14 residues. The CDR3 nucleotides read TGTGCCAGCAGCTCGACAGGCAGCACAGATACGCAGTATTTT. Translated, it gives CASSSTGSTDTQYF.

This clone is a singleton in its sample. V is TRBV6-5 and J is TRBJ1-5, with TRBD1 as a possible D gene (5 bases). The CDR3 is made up of 14 amino acids. The ends were cut back, 4 bases at V and 0 bases at J, with 7 bases in the middle. The germline gives CDR1 MNHEY, CDR2 SVGAGI. The CDR3 DNA follows: TGTGCCAGCAGTTCACAGGATAGCAATCAGCCCCAGCATTTT. Protein sequence: CASSSQDSNQPQHF.

The CDR3 DNA reads as TGCGCCAGCAGCTCAACCCCGGGACAGGGCACTGAAGCTTTCTTT. This encodes CASSSTPGQGTEAFF. The J gene is TRBJ1-1, the V gene TRBV5-1, with TRBD1 matching over 9 bases. Looked up from germline, CDR1 is SGHRS and CDR2 is YFSETQ. V shed 3 bases and J 4 bases; nucleotides not matched to a gene: 7. The CDR3 length is 15 residues.

This chain uses TRBV6-2 or TRBV6-3 with TRBJ2-5, with D unresolved. The CDR3 extends over 14 amino acids. The V and J ends lost 0 bases and 1 base respectively, with 6 bases between them. Per germline, CDR1 MNHEY and CDR2 SVGEGT. The DNA for the CDR3 is TGTGCCAGCAGTTACTCGGGCCTCCAAGAGACCCAGTACTTC. Protein product: CASSYSGLQETQYF.

The chain recombines TRBV5-1 with TRBJ2-7; possible D gene TRBD2, 5 bases. Germline CDR1 and CDR2: SGHRS and YFSETQ. V lost 0 bases and J 3 bases, leaving 13 bases between the germline ends. This CDR3 is built from 15 residues. CDR3 amino acids: CASSLGEGPNYEQYF. CDR3 in DNA: TGCGCCAGCAGCTTGGGAGAGGGCCCTAACTACGAGCAGTACTTC. Looking up the rest from reference TRBV5-1 and TRBJ2-7 gives the full variable domain: KAGVTQTPRYLIKTRGQQVTLSCSPISGHRSVSWYQQTPGQGLQFLFEYFSETQRNKGNFPGRFSGRQFSNSRSEMNVSTLELGDSALYLCASSLGEGPNYEQYFGPGTRLTVT.

DNA for the CDR3: TGTGCCAGCAGGTTGGACAGGGCAAGGTACACTGAAGCTTTCTTT. Its protein is CASRLDRARYTEAFF. The V call is TRBV6-6, the J call TRBJ1-1; TRBD1 matches at 8 bases. The germline V gene has CDR1 MNHNY and CDR2 SVGAGI (reference sequence). The V segment lost 6 bases and the J segment 3 bases; nucleotides outside the gene matches: 9. The CDR3 has 15 amino acids.

The V and J genes are TRBV6-5 and TRBJ1-4, with TRBD1 as a possible D gene (6 bases). The CDR3 has 15 amino acids. V was trimmed by 3 bases and J by 5 bases, leaving 13 bases between them. Germline CDR1 and CDR2: MNHEY and SVGAGI. The CDR3 DNA sequence: TGTGCCAGCAGTTATGACAGGAAGAAAAATGAAAAACTGTTTTTT. Translation gives CASSYDRKKNEKLFF.